This T cell receptor (beta chain) was identified during a study of T cell repertoires in cytomegalovirus infection. Study-wide context: A matching HLA type, together with CMV infection, was signaled by public TCR beta signatures.

Concerning this clonotype itself: The antigen is not known.

Study-wide points: Cumulative frequency (of public TCR beta family members) identified carriers of CMV plus the relevant HLA.

Trimming took off 5 bases at V and 1 base at J, with 14 bases between the two ends. Germline CDR1 reads SEHNR; CDR2 reads FQNEAQ (reference sequence). The CDR3 has 15 amino acids. TCRdb recomputed calls from the reads with MiXCR, one row per CDR3 protein. The sample includes approximately 170,000 distinct CDR3 sequences, approximately 15% of them seen just once. The source material was PBMCs. This sequence joins TRBV7-9 and TRBJ1-1, with D unresolved. The source of this sequence is a human donor in good health (CMV status not recorded). Some clones in this sample may be carry-over from other donors' samples. CDR3: CASSQSGPGNTEAFF. The CDR3 DNA is TGTGCCAGCAGCCAATCCGGGCCAGGGAACACTGAAGCTTTCTTT.